Following are 15 T cell receptor beta chains from one sample sequenced in a study of T cell repertoires in cytomegalovirus infection. Each CDR3 protein is one row after TCRdb ran MiXCR on the reads. The repertoire consists of under 600,000 distinct CDR3 sequences, with 16% occurring once and the leading ten covering approximately 24%. The sequenced sample consisted of CD8+ T cells from PBMCs. These receptor sequences come from a human donor in good health (CMV status not recorded). Some clones in this sample may be carry-over from other donors' samples.

At least ten counts were recorded for this clonotype. The chain links TRBV7-6 to TRBJ2-7; 11 nucleotides line up with TRBD1. The CDR3 runs 15 residues. The germline gives CDR1 SGHVS, CDR2 FNYEAQ. J was trimmed by 4 bases and V by 4 bases; bases with no gene match: 6. CDR3 bases: TGTGCCAGCAGCTCAACCGGGACAGGGGGTTACGAGCAGTACTTC. It codes for CASSSTGTGGYEQYF.

This clonotype occurred many times. The chain recombines TRBV4-1 with TRBJ1-1; 8 bases line up with TRBD1. J lost 2 bases, V lost 1 base, and 6 bases had no gene match. Germline CDR1 and CDR2: MGHRA and YSYEKL. The CDR3 loop spans 16 amino acids. The CDR3 here is CASSQAQGAGNTEAFF. For the CDR3, the DNA is TGCGCCAGCAGCCAAGCTCAGGGGGCAGGTAACACTGAAGCTTTCTTT.

This clonotype was observed many times. CDR3 DNA: TGTGCCAGCAGCCCACCACTAAGCGCAGATACGCAGTATTTT. Translation: CASSPPLSADTQYF. The chain links TRBV7-9 to TRBJ2-3; unclear D gene. CDR3 length equals 14 residues. V was pared by 5 bases and J by 4 bases, with 13 bases between. The germline gives CDR1 SEHNR, CDR2 FQNEAQ (reference sequence).

This clonotype has at least ten counts. The gene calls are TRBV6-1 and TRBJ2-2; D call uncertain. Germline V gives CDR1 MNHNS, CDR2 SASEGT. This CDR3 comprises 17 residues. V was shortened by 2 bases and J by 0 bases, with 13 bases between the two germline ends. CDR3 loop: CASSENWAPANTGELFF. In DNA, the CDR3 is TGTGCCAGCAGTGAAAATTGGGCGCCAGCGAACACCGGGGAGCTGTTTTTT.

This clonotype has a count of ten or more. This chain links TRBV12-3 or TRBV12-4 with TRBJ1-1; D is uncertain. Trimming stripped 8 bases from V and 1 base from J, with 14 bases between. There are 14 residues in the CDR3. CDR3 DNA: TGTGCCAGCCAGGATGTTGGGCGGAACACTGAAGCTTTCTTT. Translated: CASQDVGRNTEAFF.

Worth noting for this clonotype: One junction end does not reproduce the germline sequence, and a read error may be involved. The chain joins TRBV27 to TRBJ2-2, with D possibly being TRBD2 (5 bases). Per germline, CDR1 MNHEY and CDR2 SMNVEV (reference sequence). The CDR3 length is 12 residues. The CDR3 DNA reads TGTGCCAGCAGTTCGAACACCGGGGTGCTGTTTTTT. Its translation is CASSSNTGVLFF.

This clonotype was detected ten times or more. The genes are TRBV7-2 and TRBJ2-1; D is possibly TRBD2 (5 bases). V was shortened by 6 bases and J by 5 bases, with 8 bases between the two germline ends. The length of the CDR3 is 12 residues. CDR1 and CDR2 from the germline V gene are SGHTA and FQGNSA. CDR3 residues: CASSSSNNEQFF. Written as DNA, the CDR3 is TGTGCCAGCAGTTCTAGCAACAATGAGCAGTTCTTC.

This clonotype has only a few counts. The rearrangement links TRBV6-2 or TRBV6-3 to TRBJ2-5; the D is unclear. Trimming removed 2 bases from V and 3 bases from J, with 7 bases in between. The CDR3 is 13 residues long. CDR1 and CDR2 from the germline V gene are MNHEY and SVGEGT. The CDR3 protein is CASSYEFKETQYF. CDR3 nucleotide sequence: TGTGCCAGCAGTTACGAGTTTAAAGAGACCCAGTACTTC.

In regard to this clonotype: This could be a read error, since a much larger clone is one nucleotide away. The chain carries TRBV7-1 and TRBJ2-5; the match to TRBD2 covers 9 bases. TRBV7-1 is flagged as an ORF with uncertain function. Unmatched junction bases numbered 12, after V lost 5 bases and J lost 5 bases. The CDR3 consists of 16 residues. The CDR3, as DNA: TGTGCCAGCAGCCCGTTCGCGGGAGGGCATGAGGAGACCCAGTACTTC. It specifies CASSPFAGGHEETQYF.

This clonotype was seen repeatedly, ten times or more. The rearrangement uses TRBV19 and TRBJ1-5; D is undetermined. Germline V gene sequence: CDR1 LNHDA, CDR2 SQIVND (reference sequence). The CDR3 runs to 13 residues. The V gene lost 1 base and the J gene lost 4 bases, with 5 bases spanning the gap. CDR3 loop: CASSIALNQPQHF. The CDR3, as DNA: TGTGCCAGTAGTATAGCCCTAAATCAGCCCCAGCATTTT.

This chain uses TRBV6-5 with TRBJ2-1, with TRBD1 identical over 7 bases. The CDR3 totals 13 residues. With 11 bases clipped from V and 8 bases from J, the junction kept 12 bases outside the gene matches. Germline-derived CDR1 and CDR2 are MNHEY and SVGAGI. CDR3 DNA sequence: TGTGCCTCGGCCCCAGGGGGAAGCGATGAGCAGTTCTTC. Protein: CASAPGGSDEQFF.

This chain uses TRBV29-1 with TRBJ2-1, with TRBD2 matching over 13 bases. V shed 0 bases, J shed 10 bases, and the junction held 9 bases outside the gene matches. Germline assignment: CDR1 SQVTM and CDR2 ANQGSEA. The CDR3 runs 16 residues. The CDR3 loop is CSVEELAGGYSGEQFF. In DNA, the CDR3 is TGCAGCGTTGAAGAACTAGCGGGGGGGTACTCTGGAGAGCAGTTCTTC.

This sequence joins TRBV12-3 or TRBV12-4 and TRBJ2-1; 13 nucleotides line up with TRBD2. The CDR3 runs 20 residues. V was pared by 6 bases and J by 1 base, with 15 bases of the junction left unmatched. CDR3 region: CASRSTLGLAGKRSYNEQFF. In DNA form, the CDR3 reads TGTGCCAGCAGATCCACTCTGGGACTAGCGGGGAAGAGGTCCTACAATGAGCAGTTCTTC.

With respect to this clonotype: This may arise from a read error, as a much more abundant clone is one base away. V gene TRBV2 combines with J gene TRBJ2-1; a possible D gene is TRBD1 (5 bases). Germline CDR1 reads SNHLY; CDR2 reads FYNNEI. V was cut by 9 bases and J by 3 bases, with 15 bases left in between. This CDR3 spans 14 amino acids. The CDR3 region is CARMHKRGYNEQFF. CDR3 nucleotides: TGTGCCAGGATGCATAAAAGGGGCTACAATGAGCAGTTCTTC.

This clonotype was seen many times. The V gene is TRBV19, the J gene TRBJ2-1, with D maybe TRBD2 (5 bases). Germline assignment: CDR1 LNHDA and CDR2 SQIVND (reference sequence). The V end lost 7 bases, the J end lost 0 bases, and 13 bases lay between the germline ends. The CDR3 has 15 residues. DNA for the CDR3: TGTGCCAGTACCACGACTAAAAGCTCCTACAATGAGCAGTTCTTC. Its protein product is CASTTTKSSYNEQFF.